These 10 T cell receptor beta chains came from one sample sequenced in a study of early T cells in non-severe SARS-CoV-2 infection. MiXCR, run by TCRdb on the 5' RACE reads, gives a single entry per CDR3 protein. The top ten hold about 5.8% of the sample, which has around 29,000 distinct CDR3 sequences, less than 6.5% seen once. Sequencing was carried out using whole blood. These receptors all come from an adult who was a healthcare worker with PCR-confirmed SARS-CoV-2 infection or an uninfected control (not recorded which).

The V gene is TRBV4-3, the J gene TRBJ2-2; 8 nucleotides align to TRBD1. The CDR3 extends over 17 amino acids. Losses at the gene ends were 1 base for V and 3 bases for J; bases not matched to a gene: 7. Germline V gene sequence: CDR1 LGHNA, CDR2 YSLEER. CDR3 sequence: CASSQATGTGYTGELFF. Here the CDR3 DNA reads TGCGCCAGCAGCCAAGCGACGGGGACAGGTTACACCGGGGAGCTGTTTTTT.

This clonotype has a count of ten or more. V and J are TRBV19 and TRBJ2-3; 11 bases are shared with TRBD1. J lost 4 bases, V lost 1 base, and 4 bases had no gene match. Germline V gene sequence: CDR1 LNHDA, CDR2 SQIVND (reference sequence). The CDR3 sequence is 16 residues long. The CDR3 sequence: CASSIVGQGAADTQYF. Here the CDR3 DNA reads TGTGCCAGTAGTATAGTCGGACAGGGGGCCGCAGATACGCAGTATTTT.

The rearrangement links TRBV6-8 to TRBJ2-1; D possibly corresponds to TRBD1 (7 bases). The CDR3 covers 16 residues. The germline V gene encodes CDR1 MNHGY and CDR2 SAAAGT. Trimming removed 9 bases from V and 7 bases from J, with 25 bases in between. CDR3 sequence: CASTSGGYSMLNEQFF. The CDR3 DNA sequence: TGTGCCAGTACCTCAGGGGGGTACTCGATGTTGAATGAGCAGTTCTTC.

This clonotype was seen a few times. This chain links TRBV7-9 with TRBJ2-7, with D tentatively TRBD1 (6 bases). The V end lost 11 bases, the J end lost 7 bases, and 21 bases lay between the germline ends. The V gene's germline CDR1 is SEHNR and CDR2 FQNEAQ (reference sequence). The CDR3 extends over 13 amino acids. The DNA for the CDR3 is TGTGCCCCGCAAACTTTGGACAGCGGAGAGCAGTACTTC. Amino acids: CAPQTLDSGEQYF.

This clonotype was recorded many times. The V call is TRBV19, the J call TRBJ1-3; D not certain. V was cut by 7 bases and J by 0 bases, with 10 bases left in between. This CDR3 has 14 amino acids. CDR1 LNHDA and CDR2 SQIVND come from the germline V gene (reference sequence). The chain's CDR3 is CASTGQISGNTIYF. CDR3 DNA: TGTGCCAGTACCGGCCAGATCTCTGGAAACACCATATATTTT.

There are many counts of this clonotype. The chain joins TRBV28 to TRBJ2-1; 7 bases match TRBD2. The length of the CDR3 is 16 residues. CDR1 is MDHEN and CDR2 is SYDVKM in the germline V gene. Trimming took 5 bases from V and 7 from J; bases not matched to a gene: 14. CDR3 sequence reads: CASSPGGAGKGNEQFF. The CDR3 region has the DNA TGTGCCAGCAGTCCCGGGGGAGCGGGGAAAGGGAATGAGCAGTTCTTC.

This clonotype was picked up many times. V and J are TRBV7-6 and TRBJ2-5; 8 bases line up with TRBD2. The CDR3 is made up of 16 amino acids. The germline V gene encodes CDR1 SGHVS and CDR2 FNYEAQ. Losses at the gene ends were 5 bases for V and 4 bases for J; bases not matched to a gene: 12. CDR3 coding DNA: TGTGCCAGCAGCAATGCGGGACTAGGAGGGGGAGAGACCCAGTACTTC. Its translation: CASSNAGLGGGETQYF.

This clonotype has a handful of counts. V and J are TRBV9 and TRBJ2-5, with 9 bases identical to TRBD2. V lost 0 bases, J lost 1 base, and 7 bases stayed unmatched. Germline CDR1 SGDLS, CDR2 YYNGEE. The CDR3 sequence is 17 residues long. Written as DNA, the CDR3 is TGTGCCAGCAGCGTAGGTAGCAGCGGGGGGTCCCAAGAGACCCAGTACTTC. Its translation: CASSVGSSGGSQETQYF.

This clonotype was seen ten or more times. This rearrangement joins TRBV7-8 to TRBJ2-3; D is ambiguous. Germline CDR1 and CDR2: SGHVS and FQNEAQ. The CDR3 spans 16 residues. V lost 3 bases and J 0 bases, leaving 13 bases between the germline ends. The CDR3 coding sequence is TGTGCCAGCAGCTTTGGCCTCCCTCATAGCACAGATACGCAGTATTTT. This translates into CASSFGLPHSTDTQYF.

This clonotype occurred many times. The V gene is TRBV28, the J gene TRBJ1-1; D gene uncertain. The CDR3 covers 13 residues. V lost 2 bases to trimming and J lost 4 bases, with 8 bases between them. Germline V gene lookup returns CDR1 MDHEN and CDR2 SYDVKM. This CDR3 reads CASSLSWGTEAFF. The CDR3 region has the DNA TGTGCCAGCAGTTTAAGTTGGGGCACTGAAGCTTTCTTT.